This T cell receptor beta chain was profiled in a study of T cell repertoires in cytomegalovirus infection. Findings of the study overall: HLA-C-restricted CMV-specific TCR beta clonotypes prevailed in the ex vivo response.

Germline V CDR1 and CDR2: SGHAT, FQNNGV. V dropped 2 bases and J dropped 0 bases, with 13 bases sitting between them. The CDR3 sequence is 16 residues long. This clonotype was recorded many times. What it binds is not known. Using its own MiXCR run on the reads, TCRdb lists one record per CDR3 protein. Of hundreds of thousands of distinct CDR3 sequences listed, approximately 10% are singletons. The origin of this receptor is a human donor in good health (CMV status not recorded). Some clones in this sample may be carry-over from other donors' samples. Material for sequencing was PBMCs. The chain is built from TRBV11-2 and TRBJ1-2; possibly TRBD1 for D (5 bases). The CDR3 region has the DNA TGTGCCAGCAGCTTACGCTTGGGGGGACCTAACTATGGCTACACCTTC. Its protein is CASSLRLGGPNYGYTF.